The next 19 T cell receptor beta chains were all read from a single sample in a study of blood T cell repertoires in COVID-19 (TCRdb year 2020). Receptors were amplified or captured by the immunoSEQ multiplex PCR assay. Sourced from immuneACCESS, this table was stored by TCRdb with only in-frame sequences that have V and J called. A share of the clones is absent; for the studies checked, an unresolved V gene accounts for under half, and the remainder has no known explanation. For this sample there are 70,000 or so clones; approximately 86% appear just once. Around 3.9% of the sample is in the top ten clones. The source material was peripheral blood. The receptors stem from a man in his 70s with active COVID-19.

This clone was seen more than once but under ten times. The rearrangement links TRBV14 to TRBJ2-7; 10 bases are shared with TRBD1. CDR1 and CDR2 from the germline V gene are SGHDN and FVKESK. The CDR3 contains 15 residues. V lost 2 bases to trimming and J lost 5 bases; unmatched junction nucleotides: 6. The chain's CDR3 is CASSQRTGGVDEQYF. In nucleotides, the CDR3 is TGTGCCAGCAGCCAAAGGACAGGGGGGGTCGACGAGCAGTACTTC. Using reference TRBV14 and TRBJ2-7 for the parts outside the CDR3, the full variable domain is EAGVTQFPSHSVIEKGQTVTLRCDPISGHDNLYWYRRVMGKEIKFLLHFVKESKQDESGMPNNRFLAERTGGTYSTLKVQPAELEDSGVYFCASSQRTGGVDEQYFGPGTRLTVT.

The chain carries TRBV30 and TRBJ2-7; TRBD2 is a possible D gene (5 bases). V was cut by 3 bases and J by 2 bases, with 17 bases left in between. The CDR3 runs to 15 residues. Germline V lookup: CDR1 GTSNPN, CDR2 SVGIG (reference sequence). The DNA of the CDR3 is TGTGCCTGGAGCCGCGCCCGGGGTACAACCTACGAGCAGTACTTC. It codes for CAWSRARGTTYEQYF.

The J gene is TRBJ1-3, the V gene TRBV19; 7 bases agree with TRBD1. CDR1 LNHDA and CDR2 SQIVND come from the germline V gene (reference sequence). The CDR3 has 15 amino acids. V was pared by 3 bases and J by 0 bases, with 2 bases of the junction left unmatched. CDR3: CASSMWDSSGNTIYF. Written as DNA, the CDR3 is TGTGCCAGTAGTATGTGGGACAGCTCTGGAAACACCATATATTTT.

Written as DNA, the CDR3 is TGTGCCATCAGGGGCACCAACAATGAGCAGTTCTTC. Translated, it gives CAIRGTNNEQFF. The chain combines TRBV10-3 with TRBJ2-1; the D is unclear. Germline-derived CDR1 and CDR2 are ENHRY and SYGVKD. Trimming removed 6 bases at V and 5 bases at J, with 8 bases between. The CDR3 is 12 amino acids.

V is TRBV7-6 and J is TRBJ2-3; 9 nucleotides match TRBD2. Germline lookup yields CDR1 SGHVS and CDR2 FNYEAQ. The CDR3 runs to 16 residues. The V and J ends lost 7 bases and 1 base, in that order; junction bases with no gene match: 9. The CDR3, as DNA: TGTGCCAGCACCCCCTCGGGCGGGAGGGGCACAGATACGCAGTATTTT. Encoded protein: CASTPSGGRGTDTQYF. Full variable domain (outside the CDR3, taken from reference TRBV7-6 and TRBJ2-3): GAGVSQSPRYKVTKRGQDVALRCDPISGHVSLYWYRQALGQGPEFLTYFNYEAQQDKSGLPNDRFSAERPEGSISTLTIQRTEQRDSAMYRCASTPSGGRGTDTQYFGPGTRLTVL.

J is TRBJ2-3 and V is TRBV7-3; D gene uncertain. The CDR3 runs to 13 residues. The germline V and J ends were trimmed by 5 bases and 6 bases, with 12 bases remaining between them. Germline assignment: CDR1 SGHTA and CDR2 FQGTGA. The CDR3 sequence is CASSTARRDTQYF. The CDR3 nucleotides read TGTGCCAGCAGCACCGCACGTCGGGATACGCAGTATTTT.

This chain connects TRBV6-2 or TRBV6-3 to TRBJ1-6; D remains unclear. This CDR3 comprises 13 residues. V lost 0 bases and J 7 bases, leaving 4 bases between the germline ends. Germline assignment: CDR1 MNHEY and CDR2 SVGEGT. The CDR3 nucleotides read TGTGCCAGCAGTTACTCCCAGAATTCACCCCTCCACTTT. The encoded protein is CASSYSQNSPLHF.

This sequence joins TRBV27 and TRBJ1-1; D unclear. In germline, CDR1 is MNHEY, CDR2 SMNVEV (reference sequence). The V and J ends lost 8 bases and 11 bases respectively, with 15 bases between them. The CDR3 has 11 amino acids. The chain's CDR3 is CASLRGVEAFF. The CDR3 DNA sequence: TGTGCCAGCCTCCGAGGAGTTGAGGCTTTCTTT.

The sample holds many counts of this clone. This chain uses TRBV7-9 with TRBJ2-3, with 10 bases fitting TRBD1. This CDR3 has 15 residues. Germline V gives CDR1 SEHNR, CDR2 FQNEAQ (reference sequence). J was trimmed by 4 bases and V by 3 bases; bases with no gene match: 4. CDR3 coding DNA: TGTGCCAGCAGCTTTGGACAGGGGGACGCAGATACGCAGTATTTT. It codes for CASSFGQGDADTQYF.

This chain uses TRBV19 with TRBJ1-6, with TRBD1 identical over 8 bases. The CDR3 sequence is 16 residues long. Germline CDR1 LNHDA, CDR2 SQIVND (reference sequence). V lost 5 bases to trimming and J lost 5 bases; unmatched junction nucleotides: 8. In DNA form, the CDR3 reads TGTGCCAGTAGTCCGGACAGGGCTGGACATAATTCACCCCTCCACTTT. It specifies CASSPDRAGHNSPLHF.

This sequence joins TRBV7-6 and TRBJ1-2; maybe TRBD1 (5 bases). The germline V and J ends were trimmed by 5 bases and 1 base, with 11 bases remaining between them. Germline CDR1 is SGHVS and CDR2 is FNYEAQ. The CDR3 is 14 amino acids. CDR3 loop: CASSPLGLNYGYTF. The CDR3 DNA reads TGTGCCAGCAGCCCCTTGGGGCTTAACTATGGCTACACCTTC.

The chain recombines TRBV7-2 with TRBJ2-7; D possibly corresponds to TRBD2 (7 bases). The germline V and J ends were trimmed by 0 bases and 0 bases, with 18 bases remaining between them. Looked up from germline, CDR1 is SGHTA and CDR2 is FQGNSA. The CDR3 runs 18 residues. The CDR3 bases are TGTGCCAGCAGCTTAGCCCTAGGGGGGGCCTCTCGCTCCTACGAGCAGTACTTC. It is translated as CASSLALGGASRSYEQYF.

The chain combines TRBV3-1 (or the pseudogene TRBV3-2) with TRBJ2-2; TRBD2 aligns across 8 bases. This CDR3 has 16 residues. Per the germline V gene, CDR1 is LGHDT and CDR2 is YNNKEL (reference sequence). Trimming at V came to 1 base and at J to 4 bases, leaving 5 bases not matched to a gene. The CDR3 nucleotides read TGTGCCAGCAGCCAAGCGGGGGGGGGCCCCACCGGGGAGCTGTTTTTT. Its protein product is CASSQAGGGPTGELFF.

This clone was observed a single time. The rearrangement uses TRBV12-5 and TRBJ2-7; 7 nucleotides agree with TRBD1. The CDR3 is made up of 13 amino acids. V was clipped by 6 bases and J by 5 bases; unmatched bases: 7. From germline, CDR1 is LGHNT and CDR2 FRNRAP. Written as DNA, the CDR3 is TGTGCTAGTGGGACAGGGATGGGGGACGAGCAGTACTTC. Amino acids: CASGTGMGDEQYF.

In this sample, this clone turned up once. The chain is built from TRBV19 and TRBJ1-2, with a tentative D call TRBD1 (6 bases). Trimming pared 1 base from V and 8 bases from J, leaving 14 bases between. This CDR3 contains 14 residues. Germline lookup yields CDR1 LNHDA and CDR2 SQIVND (reference sequence). The CDR3 spells CASSIVGAPLGYTF. Written as DNA, the CDR3 is TGTGCCAGTAGTATAGTGGGGGCTCCCCTCGGCTACACCTTC.

V usage is TRBV7-3 and J usage is TRBJ2-3, with 15 bases aligning to TRBD2. The CDR3 consists of 16 residues. CDR1 and CDR2 from the germline V gene are SGHTA and FQGTGA. Trimming took 5 bases from V and 14 from J; bases not matched to a gene: 14. The CDR3 DNA reads TGTGCCAGCAGCCCCCGGACTAGCGGGAGGGCCGGGGTGGTGTATTTT. It is translated as CASSPRTSGRAGVVYF.

V and J are TRBV2 and TRBJ2-7; D is undetermined. The V gene lost 1 base and the J gene lost 3 bases, with 7 bases spanning the gap. Germline CDR1 reads SNHLY; CDR2 reads FYNNEI. This CDR3 has 13 residues. CDR3 sequence (DNA): TGTGCCAGCAGTGAAGAGCGCGGCTACGAGCAGTACTTC. Its translation: CASSEERGYEQYF.

V and J are TRBV9 and TRBJ2-1, with 7 nucleotides matching TRBD2. The V gene end was trimmed by 0 bases and the J gene end by 8 bases; junction bases not matched to a gene: 5. Germline-derived CDR1 and CDR2 are SGDLS and YYNGEE. The CDR3 totals 14 residues. CDR3 amino acids: CASSVGAGRYEQFF. The CDR3 bases are TGTGCCAGCAGCGTAGGAGCGGGAAGGTATGAGCAGTTCTTC.

CDR3 region: CASSIGGSHGYEQYF. In DNA, the CDR3 is TGTGCCAGTAGTATAGGAGGCAGTCACGGCTACGAGCAGTACTTC. V gene TRBV19 combines with J gene TRBJ2-7; D call uncertain. CDR3 size: 15 residues. Trimming shortened V by 1 base and J by 3 bases, and 13 bases separated the two germline ends. Germline CDR1 is LNHDA and CDR2 is SQIVND (reference sequence).